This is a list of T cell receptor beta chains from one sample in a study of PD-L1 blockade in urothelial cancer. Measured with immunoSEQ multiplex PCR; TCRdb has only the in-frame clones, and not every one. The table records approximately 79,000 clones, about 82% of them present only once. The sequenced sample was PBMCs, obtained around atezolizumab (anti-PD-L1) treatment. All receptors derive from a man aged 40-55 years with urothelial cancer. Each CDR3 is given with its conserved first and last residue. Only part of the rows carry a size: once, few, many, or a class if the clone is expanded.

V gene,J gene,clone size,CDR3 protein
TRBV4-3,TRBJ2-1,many,CASSQGLAVVNEQFF
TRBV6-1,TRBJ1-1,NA,CASSDRAITFF
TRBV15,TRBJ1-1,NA,CATSRAGGMNTEAFF
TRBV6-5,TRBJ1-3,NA,CASTGFSGNTIYF
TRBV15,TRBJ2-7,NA,CATSRPGGAYEQYF
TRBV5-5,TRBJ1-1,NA,CASSWTPSERTEAFF
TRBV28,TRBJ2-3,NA,CASRTSGRGRDTQYF
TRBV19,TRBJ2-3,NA,CASSRGLAVGDTQYF
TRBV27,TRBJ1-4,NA,CASVREGANEKLFF
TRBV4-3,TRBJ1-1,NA,CASSQDRESDTEAFF
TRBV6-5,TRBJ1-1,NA,CASSYSEGPNTEAFF
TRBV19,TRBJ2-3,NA,CASSGRLGQGTDTQYF
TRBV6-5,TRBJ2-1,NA,CASSLGDSSYNEQFF
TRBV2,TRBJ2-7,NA,CASSASYEQYF
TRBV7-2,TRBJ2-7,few,CASSPKTGTAYEQYF
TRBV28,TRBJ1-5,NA,CAGKAPTGTGGGGYSNQPQHF
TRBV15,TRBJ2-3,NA,CATSGGARTDTQYF
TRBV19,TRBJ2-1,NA,CASTRGGLSYNEQFF
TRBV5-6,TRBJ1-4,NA,CASSSATLYEKLFF
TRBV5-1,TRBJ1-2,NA,CASSLGTGHGYTF
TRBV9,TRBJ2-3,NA,CASSMSGRDTDTQYF
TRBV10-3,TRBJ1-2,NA,CAISESGVNPGYTF
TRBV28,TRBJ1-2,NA,CASSLGGLGYTF
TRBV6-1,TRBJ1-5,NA,CAGDGGNNQPQHF
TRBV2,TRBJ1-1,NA,CASIETFLNTEAFF
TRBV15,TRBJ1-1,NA,CATSTNRGANTEAFF
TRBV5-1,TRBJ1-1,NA,CASSPIPQGNTEAFF
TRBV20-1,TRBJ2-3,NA,CSAEVADTQYF
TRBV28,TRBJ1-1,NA,CASSFGGYTEAFF
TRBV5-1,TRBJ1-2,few,CASSSQGWYGYTF
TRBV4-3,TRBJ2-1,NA,CASRDNLLGLATLFF
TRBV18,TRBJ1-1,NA,CASSPSQGAVTEAFF
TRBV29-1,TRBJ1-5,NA,CSAEREGEPQHF
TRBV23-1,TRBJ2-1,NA,CARLLELVSGEQFF
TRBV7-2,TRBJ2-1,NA,CASSFRDRAYNEQFF
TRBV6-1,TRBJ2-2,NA,CASSEEGLVPGELFF
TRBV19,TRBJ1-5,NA,CASSRAGQLGNQPQHF
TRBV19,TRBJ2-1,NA,CASSRLVLAGGRGYNEQFF
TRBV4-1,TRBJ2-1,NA,CASSQVFPGLRFF
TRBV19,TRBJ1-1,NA,CASSINRGQRPKNIEAFF
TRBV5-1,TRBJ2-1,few,CASSLWGAQVNNEQFF
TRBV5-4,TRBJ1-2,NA,CASSSTTNYGYTF
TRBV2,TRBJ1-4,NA,CASSEGRVAPKLFF
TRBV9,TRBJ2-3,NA,CASSPLTSHNTDTQYF
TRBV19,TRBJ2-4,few,CASSIIGGKNIQYF
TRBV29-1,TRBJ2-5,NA,CSVEIYGASGMETQYF
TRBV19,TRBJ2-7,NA,CASTGTVGKDEQYF
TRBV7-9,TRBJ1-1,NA,CASSSRGRDTEAFF
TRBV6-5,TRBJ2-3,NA,CASSYGTRADTQYF
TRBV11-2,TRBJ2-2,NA,CASSSLAGTTGELFF
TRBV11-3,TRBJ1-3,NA,CASSRSGGNTIYF
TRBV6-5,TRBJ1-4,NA,CASSPDRNEKLFF
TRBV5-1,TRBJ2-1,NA,CASRLDSSYNEQFF